A selection of T cell receptor beta chains follows, all from one sample in a study of blood T cell repertoires in COVID-19. Here immunoSEQ multiplex PCR was the method, and the copy in TCRdb shows in-frame clones only, minus some. The table records approximately 47,000 clones, more than 75% of them present only once. The sequenced material came from peripheral blood. The receptors stem from a woman aged 55-69 years with acute or convalescent COVID-19. Each CDR3 is given with its conserved first and last residue. The order of the fields is D gene, clone size, V gene, J gene, CDR3 protein, CDR3 DNA. A D gene is named only where the DNA matches it firmly. A row's size may be missing; if present it is once, few, many or a size class.

>.|medium-sized|TRBV2|TRBJ2-3
CASRARDTQYF
TGTGCCAGCAGGGCCCGAGATACGCAGTATTTT
>.|.|TRBV6-2/TRBV6-3|TRBJ1-4
CASSDRRVREKLFF
TGTGCCAGCAGCGACAGGCGTGTGCGGGAAAAACTGTTTTTT
>.|.|TRBV10-2|TRBJ2-5
CASYREWGETQYF
TGCGCCAGCTATCGGGAGTGGGGAGAGACCCAGTACTTC
>TRBD2|.|TRBV6-1|TRBJ2-5
CASSEVSLGLAGSQETQYF
TGTGCCAGCAGTGAAGTATCCTTGGGACTAGCGGGATCCCAAGAGACCCAGTACTTC
>TRBD2|.|TRBV19|TRBJ2-1
CASSIDWASGYNEQFF
TGTGCCAGTAGTATAGATTGGGCTAGCGGCTACAATGAGCAGTTCTTC
>TRBD2|.|TRBV15|TRBJ2-5
CATSKPGLAGTQYF
TGTGCCACCAGCAAGCCGGGACTAGCGGGGACCCAGTACTTC
>.|.|TRBV16|TRBJ1-3
CASSHEIGNTIYF
TGTGCCAGCAGCCATGAGATTGGAAACACCATATATTTT
>.|.|TRBV29-1|TRBJ1-2
CSVVVGNYGYTF
TGCAGCGTTGTAGTTGGTAACTATGGCTACACCTTC
>TRBD1|.|TRBV5-6|TRBJ1-3
CASRKTPGQGISGNTIYF
TGTGCCAGCAGAAAAACCCCGGGACAGGGGATCTCTGGAAACACCATATATTTT
>.|.|TRBV7-8|TRBJ1-2
CASSLVPGVRGYTF
TGTGCCAGCAGCTTAGTCCCCGGGGTTAGGGGCTACACCTTC
>.|.|TRBV6-4|TRBJ2-3
CASSGGFAGDTQYF
TGTGCCAGCAGTGGTGGTTTCGCGGGAGATACGCAGTATTTT
>TRBD2|.|TRBV6-6|TRBJ2-1
CASSSLAGSYNEQFF
TGTGCCAGCAGTTCACTAGCGGGGTCCTACAATGAGCAGTTCTTC
>.|.|TRBV6-5|TRBJ1-6
CASSLGQHNSPLHF
TGTGCCAGCAGCCTAGGACAGCATAATTCACCCCTCCACTTT
>.|.|TRBV11-2|TRBJ1-2
CASSPTTGTFYYGYTF
TGTGCCAGCAGCCCCACTACCGGGACATTCTATTATGGCTACACCTTC
>TRBD1|.|TRBV7-2|TRBJ2-7
CASSLGDRRYEQYF
TGTGCCAGCAGCTTAGGGGACAGGCGATACGAGCAGTACTTC
>TRBD1|once|TRBV25-1|TRBJ1-1
CASSGRQGMNTEAFF
TGTGCCAGCAGTGGGCGACAGGGGATGAACACTGAAGCTTTCTTT